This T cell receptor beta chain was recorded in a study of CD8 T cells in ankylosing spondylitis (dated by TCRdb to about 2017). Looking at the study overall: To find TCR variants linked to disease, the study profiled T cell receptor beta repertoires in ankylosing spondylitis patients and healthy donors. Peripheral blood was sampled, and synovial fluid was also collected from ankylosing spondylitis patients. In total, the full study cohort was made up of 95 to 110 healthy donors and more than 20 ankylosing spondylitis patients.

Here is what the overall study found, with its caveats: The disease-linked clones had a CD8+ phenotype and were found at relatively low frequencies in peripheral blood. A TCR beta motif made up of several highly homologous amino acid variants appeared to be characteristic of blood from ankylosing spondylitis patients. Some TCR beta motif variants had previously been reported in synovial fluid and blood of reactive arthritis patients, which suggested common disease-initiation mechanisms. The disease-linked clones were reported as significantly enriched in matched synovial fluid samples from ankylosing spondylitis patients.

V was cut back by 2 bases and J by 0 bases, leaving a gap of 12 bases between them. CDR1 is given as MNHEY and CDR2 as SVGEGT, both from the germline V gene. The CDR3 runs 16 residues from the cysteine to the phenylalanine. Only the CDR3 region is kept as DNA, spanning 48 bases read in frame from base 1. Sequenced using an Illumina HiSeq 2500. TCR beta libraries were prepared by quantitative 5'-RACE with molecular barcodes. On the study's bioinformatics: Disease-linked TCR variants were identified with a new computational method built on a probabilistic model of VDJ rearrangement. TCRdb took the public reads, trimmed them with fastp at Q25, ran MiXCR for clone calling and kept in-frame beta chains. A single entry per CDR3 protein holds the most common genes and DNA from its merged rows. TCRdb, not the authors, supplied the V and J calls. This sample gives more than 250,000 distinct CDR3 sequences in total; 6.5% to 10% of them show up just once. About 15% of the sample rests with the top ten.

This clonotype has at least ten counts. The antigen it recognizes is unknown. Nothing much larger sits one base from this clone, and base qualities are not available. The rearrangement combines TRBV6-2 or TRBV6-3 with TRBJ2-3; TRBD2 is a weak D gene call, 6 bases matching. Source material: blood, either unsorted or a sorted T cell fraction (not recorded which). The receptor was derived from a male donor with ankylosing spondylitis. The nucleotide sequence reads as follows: TGTGCCAGCAGTTACGGCGGCGGGACTAGCACAGATACGCAGTATTTT. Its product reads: CASSYGGGTSTDTQYF.